This is a list of T cell receptor beta chains from one sample in a study of T cells in Graves' hyperthyroidism and ophthalmopathy. TCRdb passed the multiplex PCR reads through MiXCR, listing each CDR3 protein once. The table lists around 540,000 distinct CDR3 sequences, about 16% of them singletons. Sequencing was carried out using blood. All receptors come from a young woman with Graves' ophthalmopathy. Each CDR3 is given with its conserved first and last residue. Each record gives: J gene, V gene, clone size, D gene, CDR3 protein, CDR3 DNA. D genes are given only for firm matches. Expanded clones get a size class; other rows say once, few or many, or leave the size out.

>TRBJ1-1|TRBV14|-|-
CASSQGVGTARATEAFF
TGTGCCAGCAGCCAAGGTGTAGGGACCGCGCGGGCTACTGAAGCTTTCTTT
>TRBJ1-3|TRBV20-1|many|-
CSATGTMEGNTIYF
TGCAGTGCTACCGGGACAATGGAGGGAAACACCATATATTTT
>TRBJ2-3|TRBV19|few|-
CASRSENTDTQYF
TGTGCCAGTAGGAGCGAGAACACAGATACGCAGTATTTT
>TRBJ2-7|TRBV6-1|few|TRBD2
CASSPGTSQSYEQYF
TGTGCCAGCAGTCCCGGGACTAGTCAATCCTACGAGCAGTACTTC
>TRBJ1-1|TRBV7-8|few|-
CASSSEAFWDLFTDTEAFF
TGTGCCAGCAGCTCTGAGGCGTTCTGGGATCTGTTTACGGACACTGAAGCTTTCTTT
>TRBJ2-7|TRBV5-1|many|-
CASSSHVVRSYEQYF
TGCGCCAGCAGCTCCCATGTCGTCAGGAGCTACGAGCAGTACTTC
>TRBJ1-5|TRBV29-1|-|-
CSVGTIDQPQHF
TGCAGCGTCGGGACAATTGATCAGCCCCAGCATTTT
>TRBJ1-1|TRBV3-1|many|-
CASSRGENTEAFF
TGTGCCAGCAGTAGGGGGGAGAACACTGAAGCTTTCTTT
>TRBJ2-1|TRBV19|-|TRBD2
CASSIVASGSNEQFF
TGTGCCAGTAGTATAGTGGCTAGCGGGAGCAATGAGCAGTTCTTC
>TRBJ2-3|TRBV29-1|-|-
CSVDLPETTDTQYF
TGCAGCGTTGATTTGCCAGAGACCACAGATACGCAGTATTTT
>TRBJ1-4|TRBV12-3/TRBV12-4|many|TRBD1
CASTEGGREKLFF
TGTGCCAGCACTGAAGGGGGCCGTGAAAAACTGTTTTTT
>TRBJ2-1|TRBV5-1|-|-
CASSKPALMTDEQFF
TGCGCCAGCAGCAAGCCGGCCTTAATGACGGATGAGCAGTTCTTC
>TRBJ1-1|TRBV4-3|many|-
CASSRREGTEAFF
TGCGCCAGCAGCCGCAGGGAGGGGACTGAAGCTTTCTTT
>TRBJ2-1|TRBV4-2|-|TRBD2
CASSQVSLAGGRSSYSEQFF
TGTGCCAGCAGCCAAGTGAGCCTAGCGGGAGGGCGGAGCTCCTACAGTGAGCAGTTCTTC
>TRBJ2-7|TRBV29-1|many|TRBD1
CSGYGTGGDEQYF
TGCAGCGGGTACGGGACAGGGGGCGACGAGCAGTACTTC
>TRBJ2-7|TRBV28|-|TRBD1
CASRFGTGGINEQYF
TGTGCCAGCAGGTTCGGGACAGGGGGTATCAACGAGCAGTACTTC
>TRBJ2-2|TRBV7-9|few|-
CASNWVPNTGELFF
TGTGCCAGCAATTGGGTGCCGAACACCGGGGAGCTGTTTTTT
>TRBJ1-4|TRBV28|-|-
CASRDGGSTNEKLFF
TGTGCCAGCAGAGATGGGGGATCAACTAATGAAAAACTGTTTTTT
>TRBJ2-5|TRBV11-3|many|-
CASSPGGGGVETQYF
TGTGCCAGCAGCCCAGGCGGCGGCGGGGTAGAGACCCAGTACTTC
>TRBJ2-1|TRBV5-1|few|TRBD2
CASSLDVAGGDEQFF
TGCGCCAGCAGCTTGGATGTAGCGGGAGGGGATGAGCAGTTCTTC
>TRBJ2-1|TRBV6-1|few|TRBD2
CASRGTPGGNEQFF
TGTGCCAGCAGGGGGACGCCCGGGGGGAATGAGCAGTTCTTC
>TRBJ2-3|TRBV7-6|-|-
CVSTPYTDTQYF
TGTGTCAGCACCCCGTACACAGATACGCAGTATTTT
>TRBJ2-1|TRBV7-9|few|-
CASSPSGRYNGQFF
TGTGCCAGCAGCCCTTCGGGCCGGTACAATGGGCAGTTCTTC
>TRBJ2-2|TRBV11-2|many|-
CASSLVLTGELFF
TGTGCCAGCAGCTTAGTGCTTACCGGGGAGCTGTTTTTT
>TRBJ2-5|TRBV20-1|many|TRBD1
CSAIGQGAETQYF
TGCAGTGCTATCGGTCAGGGGGCCGAGACCCAGTACTTC
>TRBJ2-5|TRBV28|many|TRBD2
CASSKLEREGETQYF
TGTGCCAGCAGTAAACTAGAACGGGAGGGAGAGACCCAGTACTTC
>TRBJ2-7|TRBV20-1|many|TRBD1
CSALGRPGQGLGEQYF
TGCAGTGCTCTAGGGCGACCTGGACAGGGCTTAGGCGAGCAGTACTTC
>TRBJ2-3|TRBV5-1|-|TRBD1
CASSPRIGQVMTDTQYF
TGCGCCAGCAGCCCCCGCATCGGACAGGTCATGACAGATACGCAGTATTTT
>TRBJ2-1|TRBV29-1|many|TRBD2
CSVVGLAGGYNEQFF
TGCAGCGTTGTTGGGCTAGCGGGAGGTTACAATGAGCAGTTCTTC
>TRBJ1-5|TRBV10-3|few|TRBD1
CAISGTGGKGNQPQHF
TGTGCCATCAGCGGGACAGGGGGCAAGGGCAATCAGCCCCAGCATTTT
>TRBJ2-1|TRBV24-1|-|-
CATSDTRVSYNEQFF
TGTGCCACCAGTGATACCAGGGTCTCCTACAATGAGCAGTTCTTC
>TRBJ1-4|TRBV7-2|many|-
CASSYRAGEGSEKLFF
TGTGCCAGCAGTTACCGAGCCGGGGAAGGGAGTGAAAAACTGTTTTTT
>TRBJ2-2|TRBV11-2|many|-
CASSFSGHRNPGELFF
TGTGCCAGCAGCTTTTCGGGACACCGAAACCCCGGGGAGCTGTTTTTT
>TRBJ2-3|TRBV12-3/TRBV12-4|many|-
CASRDSTDTQYF
TGTGCCAGCAGAGATAGCACAGATACGCAGTATTTT
>TRBJ2-1|TRBV7-3|many|-
CASSPSGGLNEQFF
TGTGCCAGCAGCCCCTCGGGCGGGCTTAATGAGCAGTTCTTC
>TRBJ1-2|TRBV12-3/TRBV12-4|many|-
CASSQGVLGYTF
TGTGCCAGCAGTCAGGGTGTTCTTGGCTACACCTTC
>TRBJ2-5|TRBV7-8|many|-
CASSAQGLGETQYF
TGTGCCAGCAGCGCGCAGGGTTTGGGGGAGACCCAGTACTTC
>TRBJ2-7|TRBV20-1|many|TRBD2
CSAGSGRSSYEQYF
TGCAGTGCTGGTAGCGGGCGGAGCTCCTACGAGCAGTACTTC
>TRBJ2-5|TRBV5-6|few|-
CASSLGGNQETQYF
TGTGCCAGCAGCTTGGGGGGAAACCAAGAGACCCAGTACTTC
>TRBJ1-4|TRBV28|many|-
CASYQRGVGREKLFF
TGTGCCAGCTACCAAAGGGGTGTGGGGAGAGAAAAACTGTTTTTT
>TRBJ2-1|TRBV20-1|many|-
CSATPQYNEQFF
TGCAGCGCGACCCCGCAGTACAATGAGCAGTTCTTC
>TRBJ2-3|TRBV3-1|many|TRBD2
CASSPLAGLADTQYF
TGTGCCAGCAGCCCCCTAGCGGGATTAGCAGATACGCAGTATTTT
>TRBJ2-1|TRBV4-1|-|-
CASSQNMGEQFF
TGCGCCAGCAGCCAAAACATGGGAGAGCAGTTCTTC
>TRBJ2-3|TRBV27|many|TRBD2
CASSLGIAGEETDTQYF
TGTGCCAGCAGTTTGGGGATAGCGGGAGAGGAGACAGATACGCAGTATTTT
>TRBJ2-3|TRBV20-1|many|TRBD1
CSATDRDSTDTQYF
TGCAGTGCTACGGACAGGGACAGCACAGATACGCAGTATTTT
>TRBJ2-5|TRBV28|many|TRBD2
CASRPTSGIVGTYQETQYF
TGTGCCAGCAGACCGACTAGCGGGATAGTGGGCACGTACCAAGAGACCCAGTACTTC
>TRBJ2-3|TRBV27|few|TRBD1
CASAQHQQGAGTDTQYF
TGTGCCAGCGCACAACACCAACAGGGGGCTGGGACAGATACGCAGTATTTT
>TRBJ1-1|TRBV30|many|-
CAWNDVEAFF
TGTGCCTGGAACGATGTTGAAGCTTTCTTT
>TRBJ1-6|TRBV6-1|once|-
CASSTRKNSPLHF
TGTGCCAGCAGTACAAGGAAGAATTCACCCCTCCACTTT
>TRBJ2-2|TRBV10-3|few|TRBD2
CAIRRGPGLAGVDNTGELFF
TGTGCCATCAGGAGGGGCCCGGGACTAGCGGGAGTAGATAACACCGGGGAGCTGTTTTTT
>TRBJ2-1|TRBV6-5|-|TRBD2
CASSYRSGRAYNEQFF
TGTGCCAGCAGTTACCGTAGCGGGAGGGCCTACAATGAGCAGTTCTTC